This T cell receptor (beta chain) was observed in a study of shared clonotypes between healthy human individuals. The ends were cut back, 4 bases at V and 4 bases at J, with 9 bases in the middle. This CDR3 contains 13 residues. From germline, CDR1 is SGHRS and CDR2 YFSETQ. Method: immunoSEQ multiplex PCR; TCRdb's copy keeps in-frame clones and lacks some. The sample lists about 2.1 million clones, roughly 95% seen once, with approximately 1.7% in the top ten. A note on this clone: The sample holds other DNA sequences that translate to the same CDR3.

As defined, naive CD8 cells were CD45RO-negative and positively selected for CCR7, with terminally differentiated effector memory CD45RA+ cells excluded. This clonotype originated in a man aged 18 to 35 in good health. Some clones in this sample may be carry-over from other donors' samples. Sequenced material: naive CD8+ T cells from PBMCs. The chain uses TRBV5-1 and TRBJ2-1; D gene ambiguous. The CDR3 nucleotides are TGCGCCAGCAGCAGCACTGGTTACAATGAGCAGTTCTTC. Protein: CASSSTGYNEQFF.